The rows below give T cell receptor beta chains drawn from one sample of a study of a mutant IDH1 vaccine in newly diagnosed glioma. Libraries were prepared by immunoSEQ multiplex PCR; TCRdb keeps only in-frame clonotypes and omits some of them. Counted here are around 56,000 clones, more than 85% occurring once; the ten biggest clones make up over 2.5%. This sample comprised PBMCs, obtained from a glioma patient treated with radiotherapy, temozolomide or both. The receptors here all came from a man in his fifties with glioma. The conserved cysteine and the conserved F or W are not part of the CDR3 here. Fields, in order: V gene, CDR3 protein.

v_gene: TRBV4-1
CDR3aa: ASSPRPGQGWEQY

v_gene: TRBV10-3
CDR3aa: AAGQGGDQPQH

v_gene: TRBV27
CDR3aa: ASSQRTGVETQY

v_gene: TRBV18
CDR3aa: ASSPPGTGGMNQPQH

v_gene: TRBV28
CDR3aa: ASSLGQNYGYT

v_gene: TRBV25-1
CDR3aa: ASSGDMTKNIQY

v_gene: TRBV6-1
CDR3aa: ASSEAESEKLF

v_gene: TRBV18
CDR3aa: ASSPMENTEAF

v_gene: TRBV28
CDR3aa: ASSLYGLAGGVDTQY

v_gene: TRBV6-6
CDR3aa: ASGQGAGELF

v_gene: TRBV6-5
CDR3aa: ASSYRDSLYYGYT

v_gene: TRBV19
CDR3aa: ASSIRNQPQH

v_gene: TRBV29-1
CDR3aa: SVEASLNTDTQY

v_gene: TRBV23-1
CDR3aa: ASSQLRGSGNTIY

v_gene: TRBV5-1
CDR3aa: ASSSADVSNEQY

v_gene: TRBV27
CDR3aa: ASSLSPWGARDTQY

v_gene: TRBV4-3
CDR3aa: ASSQGQGAAYGYT

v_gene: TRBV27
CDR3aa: ASSLYPPSEQY

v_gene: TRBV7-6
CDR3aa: ASSNLLGTDTQY

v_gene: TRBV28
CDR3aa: ASSSPGVPGVSEAF

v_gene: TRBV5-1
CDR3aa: ASSFTSGSHEQY

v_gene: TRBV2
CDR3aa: ASSVLAGATGELF

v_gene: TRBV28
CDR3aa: ASSLPSGGEKLF

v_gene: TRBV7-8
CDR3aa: ASSYTDTQY

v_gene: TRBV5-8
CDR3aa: ASSLVRGTASAGANVLT

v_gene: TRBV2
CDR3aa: ASSALQATNAEAF

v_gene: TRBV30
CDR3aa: AWSVLAAASYEQY

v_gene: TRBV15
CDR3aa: ATSPSGTGVGSPLH

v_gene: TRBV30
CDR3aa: AWSVRGPRPQH

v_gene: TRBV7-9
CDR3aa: ASSFGEVYEQY

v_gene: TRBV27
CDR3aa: ASSPLERRSTDTQY

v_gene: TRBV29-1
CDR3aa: SVELAGGFNEQF

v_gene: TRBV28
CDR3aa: ASSPQGKGNTEAF

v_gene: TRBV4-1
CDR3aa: ASSLGLASNTGELF

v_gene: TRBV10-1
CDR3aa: ASSESRTSGSDEQF

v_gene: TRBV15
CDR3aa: ATSRARTAYEQY

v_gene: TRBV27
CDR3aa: ASSFSPPGHYEQY

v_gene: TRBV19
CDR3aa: ASSIEETYQPQH

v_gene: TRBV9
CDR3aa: ASSGQGSNTEAF

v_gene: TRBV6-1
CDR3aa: ASSSYLSGNTIY

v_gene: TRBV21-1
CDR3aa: ASSRPPRDSIFYGYT

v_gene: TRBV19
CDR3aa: ATQTMGSRSGDTQY

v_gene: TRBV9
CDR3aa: ASSPEQGAGYEQF

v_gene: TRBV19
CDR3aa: ASSLGVTPRTGELF

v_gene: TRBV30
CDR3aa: AWSVAGTGNTIY

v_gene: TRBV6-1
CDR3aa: ASSATGDGYT

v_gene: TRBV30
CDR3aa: ARARGNTGELF

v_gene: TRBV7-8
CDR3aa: ASSWQGQVNTEAF

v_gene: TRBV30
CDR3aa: AWSRDTQRGEQY

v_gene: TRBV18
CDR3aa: ASSPRQGTSNTEAF

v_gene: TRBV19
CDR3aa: ASTLGTGHQPQH

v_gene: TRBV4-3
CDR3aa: ASSQDFRKGGYSYGYT

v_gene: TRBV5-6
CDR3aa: ASSHFDRVNTGELF